A single T cell receptor beta chain is shown here with its context. The target antigen is unknown. These data belong to a study of cytomegalovirus exposure and HLA in healthy donors. Study findings and constraints: Among donors in an Asian-associated ancestry cluster, a later analysis reportedly found fewer N-insertions than the approximately 670-donor mean.

13 Jbeta primers and 60 Vbeta primers were used for the PCR. Clones were sequenced by immunoSEQ multiplex PCR, and TCRdb holds only the in-frame ones, with some missing. The table lists 150,000 to 180,000 clones, around 79% of them singletons, with around 7.2% in the top ten. Trimming cost V 5 bases and J 2 bases; bases outside gene matches: 5. Germline CDR1 reads SGHRS; CDR2 reads YFSETQ. CDR3 size: 15 residues. The sample comprised PBMCs. The TCR was taken from a man aged 30 to 39 in good health and CMV-seropositive. The chain uses TRBV5-1 and TRBJ2-2; 8 bases map to TRBD1. For the CDR3, the DNA is TGCGCCAGCAGTTACGACAGGGGAAACACCGGGGAGCTGTTTTTT. It yields the protein CASSYDRGNTGELFF.